Shown below are 10 T cell receptor beta chains from a single sample sequenced in a study of shared clonotypes between healthy human individuals. CD45RO-negative, CCR7-selected cells formed the naive CD8 fraction, which excluded terminally differentiated effector memory CD45RA+ cells. Data came from immunoSEQ multiplex PCR; TCRdb stores just in-frame clones and leaves some out. The sample gives 760,000 or so clones, about 96% of which show up once; less than 0.25% is in the top ten. Sequencing used naive CD8+ T cells sorted from blood. The source of these receptors is a man aged 30-40 years in good health.

Worth noting for this clone: Other nucleotide sequences in the sample specify the same CDR3. The chain uses TRBV5-1 and TRBJ2-7; no clear D gene. Germline lookup yields CDR1 SGHRS and CDR2 YFSETQ. The ends were cut back, 0 bases at V and 2 bases at J, with 9 bases in the middle. The CDR3 sequence is 14 residues long. CDR3 residues: CASSLVQATYEQYF. The CDR3 region has the DNA TGCGCCAGCAGCTTGGTTCAAGCGACCTACGAGCAGTACTTC.

This clone appeared a single time. V gene TRBV28 combines with J gene TRBJ2-7; the match to TRBD2 covers 10 bases. CDR3 length equals 16 residues. Unmatched junction bases numbered 14, after V lost 8 bases and J lost 4 bases. The germline CDR1 and CDR2 sequences are MDHEN and SYDVKM. The CDR3 sequence is CASEGGSGRRIYEQYF. In DNA form, the CDR3 reads TGTGCCAGCGAGGGAGGTAGCGGGAGGCGCATTTACGAGCAGTACTTC.

V and J are TRBV5-1 and TRBJ1-1, with no clear D. In germline, CDR1 is SGHRS, CDR2 YFSETQ. V was shortened by 4 bases and J by 0 bases, with 13 bases between the two germline ends. This CDR3 contains 15 residues. For the CDR3, the DNA is TGCGCCAGCAGCGGGCAAGATTCTATGAACACTGAAGCTTTCTTT. This gives the protein CASSGQDSMNTEAFF.

The V gene is TRBV29-1, the J gene TRBJ2-5; D may be TRBD2 (6 bases). Germline V gene sequence: CDR1 SQVTM, CDR2 ANQGSEA. The CDR3 runs 13 residues. V lost 5 bases and J 5 bases, leaving 15 bases between the germline ends. The CDR3 sequence: CSVRAVGGETQYF. CDR3 sequence (DNA): TGCAGCGTTCGCGCGGTCGGAGGGGAGACCCAGTACTTC.

The chain combines TRBV11-2 with TRBJ2-1; D might be TRBD2 (6 bases). Germline CDR1 is SGHAT and CDR2 is FQNNGV. Trimming took off 4 bases at V and 9 bases at J, with 16 bases between the two ends. This CDR3 region has 14 residues. The CDR3 DNA reads as TGTGCCAGCAGCTCGCCTCCGACTAGTCGTGAGCAGTTCTTC. Protein: CASSSPPTSREQFF.

This chain links TRBV10-3 with TRBJ1-1; D is perhaps TRBD1 (5 bases). The CDR3 spans 13 residues. The V end lost 3 bases, the J end lost 7 bases, and 12 bases lay between the germline ends. The germline V gene has CDR1 ENHRY and CDR2 SYGVKD. The DNA of the CDR3 is TGTGCCATCAGTGAACCCAGGGCGAATGAAGCTTTCTTT. It specifies CAISEPRANEAFF.

The table lists this clone with a count of one. The chain carries TRBV15 and TRBJ2-7; D is unclear. The germline CDR1 and CDR2 sequences are LNHNV and YYDKDF (reference sequence). The CDR3 is made up of 14 amino acids. V was shortened by 3 bases and J by 4 bases, with 13 bases between the two germline ends. The CDR3 sequence is CATSSDLSRYEQYF. As DNA, the CDR3 is TGTGCCACCAGCAGTGACCTATCACGGTACGAGCAGTACTTC.

The chain employs TRBV6-5 and TRBJ2-7, with TRBD2 matching 7 bases. The CDR3 is 14 amino acids. Germline CDR1 is MNHEY and CDR2 is SVGAGI. Trimming removed 3 bases from V and 5 bases from J; junction bases left unmatched: 7. The CDR3: CASSYAGVAHEQYF. The CDR3 DNA sequence: TGTGCCAGCAGTTATGCGGGAGTTGCACACGAGCAGTACTTC.

The CDR3 coding sequence is TGTGCCAGTACCGAGGAGGGGACTCTCTACAATGAGCAGTTCTTC. Encoded protein: CASTEEGTLYNEQFF. V and J are TRBV19 and TRBJ2-1; tentative D call: TRBD2 (6 bases). CDR1 is LNHDA and CDR2 is SQIVND in the germline V gene (reference sequence). This CDR3 has 15 residues. The V end lost 7 bases, the J end lost 3 bases, and 16 bases lay between the germline ends. The variable domain in full, completed from reference TRBV19 and TRBJ2-1, reads DGGITQSPKYLFRKEGQNVTLSCEQNLNHDAMYWYRQDPGQGLRLIYYSQIVNDFQKGDIAEGYSVSREKKESFPLTVTSAQKNPTAFYLCASTEEGTLYNEQFFGPGTRLTVL.

CDR3 in amino acids: CASSYSPGVLETQYF. The CDR3 DNA sequence: TGTGCCAGCAGTTACTCTCCCGGGGTTCTAGAGACCCAGTACTTC. The chain joins TRBV6-5 to TRBJ2-5; maybe TRBD2 (5 bases). CDR1 and CDR2 from the germline V gene are MNHEY and SVGAGI. The germline V and J ends were trimmed by 0 bases and 4 bases, with 12 bases remaining between them. The length of the CDR3 is 15 residues.